Presented here are 22 T cell receptor beta chains from one specimen sequenced in a study of early T cells in non-severe SARS-CoV-2 infection. TCRdb independently ran MiXCR on the 5' RACE reads; one entry per CDR3 protein. The sample has 60,000 or so distinct CDR3 sequences, 9.5% to 15% seen once; the top ten hold 4% to 4.5%. Material: whole blood. All receptors come from an adult who was a healthcare worker with PCR-confirmed SARS-CoV-2 infection or an uninfected control (not recorded which).

In this sample, this clonotype turned up many times. The chain recombines TRBV30 with TRBJ2-5; tentatively, D is TRBD1 (5 bases). Germline CDR1 is GTSNPN and CDR2 is SVGIG (reference sequence). The length of the CDR3 is 14 residues. V lost 1 base to trimming and J lost 1 base, with 10 bases between them. CDR3 sequence: CAWSEGSVQETQYF. CDR3 nucleotides: TGTGCCTGGAGTGAGGGGTCAGTCCAAGAGACCCAGTACTTC.

A few counts support this clonotype. The chain combines TRBV5-4 with TRBJ2-2; 7 bases agree with TRBD2. Germline values: CDR1 SGHNT, CDR2 YYREEE (reference sequence). This CDR3 comprises 15 residues. With 2 bases clipped from V and 1 base from J, the junction kept 2 bases outside the gene matches. CDR3 coding DNA: TGTGCCAGCAGCTTCGAGCGGGGGAACACCGGGGAGCTGTTTTTT. Encoded protein: CASSFERGNTGELFF.

This clonotype was observed a few times. The chain uses TRBV10-1 and TRBJ1-1, with TRBD1 identical over 7 bases. The CDR3 sequence is 15 residues long. Germline V gene sequence: CDR1 WNHNN, CDR2 SYGVQD (reference sequence). The V segment lost 4 bases and the J segment 4 bases; nucleotides outside the gene matches: 9. The CDR3 reads CASSGGGKGATEAFF. The CDR3 DNA is TGCGCCAGCAGTGGTGGGGGCAAGGGGGCCACTGAAGCTTTCTTT.

This clonotype was counted a few times. V gene TRBV12-3 or TRBV12-4 combines with J gene TRBJ1-5; TRBD1 might be the D (6 bases). The germline V and J ends were trimmed by 2 bases and 7 bases, with 9 bases remaining between them. The CDR3 is 13 amino acids. Here the CDR3 reads CASSLQGWQPQHF. Here the CDR3 DNA reads TGTGCCAGCAGTTTACAGGGGTGGCAGCCCCAGCATTTT.

A few counts support this clonotype. The chain has TRBV5-1 and TRBJ2-4, with D possibly matching TRBD2 (6 bases). Germline loops: CDR1 SGHRS, CDR2 YFSETQ. The V end lost 0 bases, the J end lost 0 bases, and 10 bases lay between the germline ends. There are 16 residues in the CDR3. Here the CDR3 DNA reads TGCGCCAGCAGCTTGGTCGGGAGACTAGCCAAAAACATTCAGTACTTC. Amino acid sequence: CASSLVGRLAKNIQYF. Drawing the rest from reference TRBV5-1 and TRBJ2-4, the complete variable domain is KAGVTQTPRYLIKTRGQQVTLSCSPISGHRSVSWYQQTPGQGLQFLFEYFSETQRNKGNFPGRFSGRQFSNSRSEMNVSTLELGDSALYLCASSLVGRLAKNIQYFGAGTRLSVL.

The chain uses TRBV19 and TRBJ1-2, with D hard to call. The V end lost 2 bases, the J end lost 0 bases, and 13 bases lay between the germline ends. This CDR3 is 16 amino acids long. CDR1 and CDR2 from the germline V gene are LNHDA and SQIVND (reference sequence). CDR3 sequence reads: CASSIRGSLTNYGYTF. The CDR3 nucleotides are TGTGCCAGTAGTATACGGGGATCTTTAACTAACTATGGCTACACCTTC.

The sample holds a few counts of this clonotype. The CDR3 region is CASSLYRAGANVLTF. CDR3 DNA: TGTGCCAGCAGCTTGTACAGAGCTGGGGCCAACGTCCTGACTTTC. J is TRBJ2-6 and V is TRBV5-5; no clear D gene. The CDR3 sequence is 15 residues long. Deletions cut 1 base from V and 2 bases from J, with 7 bases between. From germline, CDR1 is SGHKS and CDR2 YYEKEE (reference sequence).

This clonotype is categorized as medium-sized (0.01 to 0.1%). CDR3: CASSQEAELWGETQYF. DNA for the CDR3: TGCGCCAGCAGCCAAGAAGCGGAACTCTGGGGAGAGACCCAGTACTTC. This chain links TRBV4-1 with TRBJ2-5; tentatively, D is TRBD2 (5 bases). With 0 bases removed from V and 4 bases from J, the gap between germline ends came to 15 bases. The CDR3 contains 16 residues. Germline V gene data show CDR1 as MGHRA and CDR2 as YSYEKL.

Many counts were recorded for this clonotype. The V gene is TRBV7-9, the J gene TRBJ1-2; 9 nucleotides match TRBD1. Germline V gene data show CDR1 as SEHNR and CDR2 as FQNEAQ (reference sequence). V lost 1 base and J lost 3; bases outside the gene matches: 0. This CDR3 comprises 14 residues. The CDR3 reads CASSLGQGDYGYTF. Written as DNA, the CDR3 is TGTGCCAGCAGCTTAGGACAGGGGGACTATGGCTACACCTTC.

This clonotype has more than one count but fewer than ten. The chain is built from TRBV18 and TRBJ2-1; no reliable D call. The CDR3 is 15 residues long. From germline, CDR1 is KGHSH and CDR2 LQKENI. Trimming took 3 bases from V and 3 from J, leaving 12 bases between them. The CDR3 here is CASSPLLGDYNEQFF. CDR3 DNA: TGTGCCAGCTCACCTTTACTCGGAGACTACAATGAGCAGTTCTTC.

There are many counts of this clonotype. The gene calls are TRBV7-3 and TRBJ2-1; weak D call: TRBD1 (6 bases). CDR1 and CDR2 from the germline V gene are SGHTA and FQGTGA. The CDR3 loop spans 16 amino acids. Between the trimmed V and J ends, which lost 1 base and 7 bases, there was a span of 17 bases. The CDR3 region has the DNA TGTGCCAGCAGCTTAAAAAGAGGCGCAGGGGTTAATGAGCAGTTCTTC. Its protein product is CASSLKRGAGVNEQFF.

In this sample, this clonotype turned up many times. The chain joins TRBV10-1 to TRBJ1-1, with D possibly being TRBD1 (5 bases). Per germline, CDR1 WNHNN and CDR2 SYGVQD (reference sequence). The germline V and J ends were trimmed by 9 bases and 2 bases, with 13 bases remaining between them. The CDR3 spans 13 residues. CDR3 region: CASRGGFNTEAFF. The CDR3 bases are TGCGCCAGTCGGGGGGGTTTCAACACTGAAGCTTTCTTT.

This clonotype was seen many times. Written as DNA, the CDR3 is TGTGCCAGCAGTTACGCAGAGACCCAGTACTTC. Protein sequence: CASSYAETQYF. The chain carries TRBV6-6 and TRBJ2-5, with D uncertain. Germline V gives CDR1 MNHNY, CDR2 SVGAGI (reference sequence). Trimming took 2 bases from V and 4 from J, leaving 2 bases between them. The length of the CDR3 is 11 residues.

This clonotype was detected ten times or more. The chain employs TRBV10-3 and TRBJ2-3; TRBD1 is a possible D gene (5 bases). From germline, CDR1 is ENHRY and CDR2 SYGVKD. Trimming took off 2 bases at V and 0 bases at J, with 15 bases between the two ends. This CDR3 spans 17 amino acids. CDR3 in amino acids: CAISELQGIGSTDTQYF. DNA of the CDR3: TGTGCCATCAGTGAGCTCCAGGGAATTGGAAGCACAGATACGCAGTATTTT.

This clonotype appeared many times. The V and J genes are TRBV14 and TRBJ1-3; D possibly corresponds to TRBD1 (5 bases). V shed 2 bases and J shed 2 bases, with 10 bases lying between them. Germline V gene lookup returns CDR1 SGHDN and CDR2 FVKESK. This CDR3 is built from 15 residues. The CDR3 spells CASSQQGVAGNTIYF. The CDR3 nucleotides read TGTGCCAGCAGCCAACAGGGAGTCGCTGGAAACACCATATATTTT.

The chain recombines TRBV28 with TRBJ2-7; D not resolved. Germline-derived CDR1 and CDR2 are MDHEN and SYDVKM. V was cut by 8 bases and J by 5 bases, with 19 bases left in between. The CDR3 has 14 residues. The CDR3 DNA reads as TGTGCCAGCCAAACGCACAACAGCCGAGACGAGCAGTACTTC. Translation: CASQTHNSRDEQYF.

This clonotype was observed many times. The chain links TRBV7-8 to TRBJ1-2; tentatively, D is TRBD1 (6 bases). The ends were cut back, 1 base at V and 3 bases at J, with 9 bases in the middle. Germline V gene sequence: CDR1 SGHVS, CDR2 FQNEAQ. This CDR3 is 14 amino acids long. In DNA, the CDR3 is TGTGCCAGCAGCTTAGACAGGGTTGACTATGGCTACACCTTC. Translated, it gives CASSLDRVDYGYTF.

This clonotype was counted at least ten times. The rearrangement uses TRBV3-1 and TRBJ1-2, with 7 bases fitting TRBD1. This CDR3 is built from 16 residues. The ends lost 0 bases at V and 4 bases at J; junction bases unmatched: 8. The germline V gene encodes CDR1 LGHDT and CDR2 YNNKEL (reference sequence). The CDR3 DNA sequence: TGTGCCAGCAGCCAAGATCAGTACAGGGGAGTCTATGGCTACACCTTC. Amino acid sequence: CASSQDQYRGVYGYTF.

The V and J genes are TRBV6-5 and TRBJ2-3; D is undetermined. The CDR3 is 15 residues long. Trimming took off 6 bases at V and 4 bases at J, with 17 bases between the two ends. The germline CDR1 and CDR2 sequences are MNHEY and SVGAGI. In nucleotides, the CDR3 is TGTGCCAGCAGCCCCCTGGTTGAAGGTTCAGATACGCAGTATTTT. This translates into CASSPLVEGSDTQYF.

Written as DNA, the CDR3 is TGCAGTGCCAAAGGGGGCTTCAATCAGCCCCAGCATTTT. Protein: CSAKGGFNQPQHF. The V gene is TRBV20-1, the J gene TRBJ1-5; 7 nucleotides agree with TRBD1. With V trimmed by 6 bases and J by 3 bases, 5 bases remained unmatched. Germline CDR1 reads DFQATT; CDR2 reads SNEGSKA (reference sequence). The CDR3 totals 13 residues.

In this sample, this clonotype turned up a few times. DNA of the CDR3: TGCAGTGCTAGGAGGGTAGCGGGAGTCTACGAGCAGTACTTC. This sequence encodes CSARRVAGVYEQYF. The chain combines TRBV20-1 with TRBJ2-7, with 9 bases matching TRBD2. Unmatched junction bases numbered 6, after V lost 3 bases and J lost 3 bases. The CDR3 runs to 14 residues. Germline CDR1 and CDR2: DFQATT and SNEGSKA (reference sequence).

This clonotype has ten or more counts. The chain recombines TRBV7-2 with TRBJ2-3; possible D gene TRBD2, 5 bases. Germline CDR1 and CDR2: SGHTA and FQGNSA. V dropped 5 bases and J dropped 2 bases, with 11 bases sitting between them. This CDR3 comprises 14 residues. The CDR3: CASSPRGFTDTQYF. CDR3 DNA sequence: TGTGCCAGCAGCCCACGGGGATTCACAGATACGCAGTATTTT.